The 22 T cell receptor beta chains presented below share a single source sample, sequenced in a study of identical twins. Each CDR3 protein is one row after TCRdb ran MiXCR on the 5' RACE reads. The sample has 240,000 or so distinct CDR3 sequences, roughly 10% seen once. The sequenced sample was memory T cells sorted from blood. These receptors were collected from a man aged 45-65 years in good health.

This clonotype has a count of ten or more. The chain combines TRBV6-2 or TRBV6-3 with TRBJ2-1; TRBD2 aligns across 12 bases. In germline, CDR1 is MNHEY, CDR2 SVGEGT. The CDR3 sequence is 16 residues long. Trimming removed 6 bases from V and 7 bases from J; junction bases left unmatched: 10. Here the CDR3 reads CASSLTSGGYRNEQFF. The CDR3 DNA sequence: TGTGCCAGCAGCTTGACTAGCGGGGGATACCGGAATGAGCAGTTCTTC.

The chain has TRBV29-1 and TRBJ1-4; D not resolved. Looked up from germline, CDR1 is SQVTM and CDR2 is ANQGSEA. This CDR3 contains 13 residues. V was clipped by 3 bases and J by 6 bases, with 11 bases between them. This CDR3 is CSVEAGNDEKLFF. The CDR3, as DNA: TGCAGCGTTGAGGCGGGCAACGATGAAAAACTGTTTTTT. Complete variable domain (other parts from reference TRBV29-1 and TRBJ1-4): SAVISQKPSRDICQRGTSLTIQCQVDSQVTMMFWYRQQPGQSLTLIATANQGSEATYESGFVIDKFPISRPNLTFSTLTVSNMSPEDSSIYLCSVEAGNDEKLFFGSGTQLSVL.

In its sample, this clonotype was seen many times. J is TRBJ2-7 and V is TRBV9; no clear D. Trimming took 4 bases from V and 0 from J, leaving 8 bases between them. The CDR3 extends over 13 amino acids. CDR1 and CDR2 from the germline V gene are SGDLS and YYNGEE. This CDR3 is CASSNQNSYEQYF. Written as DNA, the CDR3 is TGTGCCAGCAGCAATCAGAACTCCTACGAGCAGTACTTC.

This clonotype was counted only a few times. This chain connects TRBV7-2 to TRBJ2-1; D might be TRBD2 (6 bases). The germline gives CDR1 SGHTA, CDR2 FQGNSA. This CDR3 spans 15 amino acids. V was cut by 0 bases and J by 8 bases, with 14 bases left in between. The CDR3 spells CASSLAAGGVDEQFF. The CDR3 bases are TGTGCCAGCAGCTTAGCGGCAGGCGGGGTGGATGAGCAGTTCTTC.

The chain has TRBV10-3 and TRBJ2-1; D might be TRBD2 (5 bases). This CDR3 spans 16 amino acids. The germline V gene has CDR1 ENHRY and CDR2 SYGVKD. V was pared by 3 bases and J by 2 bases, with 14 bases between. CDR3 DNA sequence: TGTGCCATCAGTGACGCCGGAGAGCGGCCCTACAATGAGCAGTTCTTC. Translation gives CAISDAGERPYNEQFF.

This clonotype was observed a few times. The rearrangement joins TRBV4-2 to TRBJ2-7; D gene uncertain. Trimming left V 0 bases short and J 6 bases short, with 12 bases between. Germline CDR1 is LGHNA and CDR2 is YNFKEQ. The CDR3 sequence is 14 residues long. CDR3 sequence reads: CASSQDFGRREQYF. CDR3 in DNA: TGTGCCAGCAGCCAAGATTTTGGACGTCGCGAGCAGTACTTC.

J is TRBJ2-3 and V is TRBV5-1, with 8 bases lining up with TRBD1. The junction had 11 bases not matched to a gene; V was cut back by 5 bases and J by 3 bases. Germline V lookup: CDR1 SGHRS, CDR2 YFSETQ. The CDR3 sequence is 16 residues long. CDR3 DNA: TGCGCCAGCAGTCGGGGTCGGACAGGGCTTACAGATACGCAGTATTTT. Translating gives CASSRGRTGLTDTQYF.

This clonotype was picked up a small number of times. V usage is TRBV7-9 and J usage is TRBJ1-2; possibly TRBD1 for D (6 bases). This CDR3 has 16 residues. Germline CDR1 is SEHNR and CDR2 is FQNEAQ (reference sequence). The V end lost 5 bases, the J end lost 3 bases, and 19 bases lay between the germline ends. The CDR3, as DNA: TGTGCCAGCAGCAAAGCCGGGGGCAGCCTCTACTATGGCTACACCTTC. Residues: CASSKAGGSLYYGYTF.

CDR3 protein: CATSRGSDGYTF. CDR3 nucleotide sequence: TGTGCCACCAGTCGAGGGTCGGATGGCTACACCTTC. The chain employs TRBV24-1 and TRBJ1-2; unclear D gene. The V end was cut by 6 bases, the J end by 6 bases, with 10 bases between. The germline V gene encodes CDR1 KGHDR and CDR2 SFDVKD. The CDR3 spans 12 residues.

This sequence joins TRBV28 and TRBJ1-2, with 8 bases fitting TRBD1. CDR3 length equals 14 residues. The germline V gene has CDR1 MDHEN and CDR2 SYDVKM. The junction had 7 bases not matched to a gene; V was cut back by 6 bases and J by 4 bases. The CDR3 bases are TGTGCCAGCAGCTCTGGACAGGGCACCTATGGCTACACCTTC. Translated, it gives CASSSGQGTYGYTF.

This clonotype was seen many times. CDR3 coding DNA: TGCAGCGTCGCCGAGGGCTATAACTATGGCTACACCTTC. Its protein is CSVAEGYNYGYTF. The V gene is TRBV29-1, the J gene TRBJ1-2, with D uncertain. The germline CDR1 and CDR2 sequences are SQVTM and ANQGSEA. V gave up 6 bases and J gave up 1 base, with 12 bases separating them. The CDR3 loop spans 13 amino acids. The complete variable domain, with remaining parts taken from reference TRBV29-1 and TRBJ1-2, reads SAVISQKPSRDICQRGTSLTIQCQVDSQVTMMFWYRQQPGQSLTLIATANQGSEATYESGFVIDKFPISRPNLTFSTLTVSNMSPEDSSIYLCSVAEGYNYGYTFGSGTRLTVV.

This clonotype was picked up a small number of times. The rearrangement links TRBV6-2 or TRBV6-3 to TRBJ2-7; 11 bases line up with TRBD2. The trim removed 6 bases at V and 6 bases at J, leaving 4 bases unmatched. Germline CDR1 is MNHEY and CDR2 is SVGEGT. The CDR3 covers 13 residues. For the CDR3, the DNA is TGTGCCAGCAGGTTAGCGGGAGGGATCGAGCAGTACTTC. Its translation is CASRLAGGIEQYF.

This clonotype turned up a few times. The chain carries TRBV5-6 and TRBJ1-4; no definite D call. The CDR3 has 12 residues. The V gene lost 6 bases and the J gene lost 4 bases, with 7 bases spanning the gap. Germline-derived CDR1 and CDR2 are SGHDT and YYEEEE. The CDR3 protein is CASTGRNEKLFF. The CDR3 nucleotides read TGTGCCAGCACCGGGCGTAATGAAAAACTGTTTTTT.

V and J are TRBV9 and TRBJ2-3; D gene uncertain. V lost 2 bases to trimming and J lost 1 base, with 11 bases between them. Germline CDR1 SGDLS, CDR2 YYNGEE. This CDR3 contains 15 residues. CDR3 DNA sequence: TGTGCCAGCAGCGTTGTGGCCGACGGCACAGATACGCAGTATTTT. Translating gives CASSVVADGTDTQYF.

This clonotype has a handful of counts. The chain combines TRBV4-3 with TRBJ2-3; 11 bases fit TRBD2. This CDR3 is built from 17 residues. The V gene's germline CDR1 is LGHNA and CDR2 YSLEER. Germline trimming cut 1 base from V and 1 base from J; bases unmatched to any gene: 4. CDR3 coding DNA: TGCGCCAGCAGCCAAGTCGGGACTAGCGGAGGCACAGATACGCAGTATTTT. Its translation is CASSQVGTSGGTDTQYF.

The gene calls are TRBV18 and TRBJ2-7; 13 bases line up with TRBD2. This CDR3 comprises 17 residues. After removal of 6 bases from V and 4 bases from J, the junction contained 12 bases not matched to a gene. Germline V gives CDR1 KGHSH, CDR2 LQKENI. The chain's CDR3 is CASSQRITSGRVYEQYF. The CDR3 region has the DNA TGTGCCAGCTCCCAACGAATTACTAGCGGGAGGGTTTACGAGCAGTACTTC.

V usage is TRBV20-1 and J usage is TRBJ1-4; TRBD1 matches at 9 bases. The CDR3 has 15 residues. V shed 3 bases and J 8 bases; nucleotides not matched to a gene: 10. Germline V lookup: CDR1 DFQATT, CDR2 SNEGSKA (reference sequence). In DNA, the CDR3 is TGCAGTGCTAGGGCAACAGGGGGCTGGGGGGAAAAACTGTTTTTT. Its translation is CSARATGGWGEKLFF.

This clonotype has a count of ten or more. The rearrangement uses TRBV11-2 and TRBJ1-2, with 7 bases aligning to TRBD1. Germline lookup yields CDR1 SGHAT and CDR2 FQNNGV. This CDR3 is 18 amino acids long. The V segment lost 2 bases and the J segment 0 bases; nucleotides outside the gene matches: 12. The CDR3: CASSLRKRTGIANYGYTF. CDR3 bases: TGTGCCAGCAGCTTACGAAAAAGGACAGGAATAGCTAACTATGGCTACACCTTC.

Only a few counts were recorded for this clonotype. The gene calls are TRBV20-1 and TRBJ2-3, with 7 bases matching TRBD2. The CDR3 runs to 14 residues. The V gene end was trimmed by 6 bases and the J gene end by 4 bases; junction bases not matched to a gene: 10. CDR1 is DFQATT, CDR2 SNEGSKA, per germline (reference sequence). The CDR3 DNA follows: TGCAGTGCCTGGGCTTGGGCGGGAGCAGATACGCAGTATTTT. This gives the protein CSAWAWAGADTQYF.

This clonotype was picked up many times. The rearrangement joins TRBV5-1 to TRBJ2-7; 8 bases match TRBD2. The trim removed 0 bases at V and 2 bases at J, leaving 7 bases unmatched. Germline assignment: CDR1 SGHRS and CDR2 YFSETQ. The CDR3 consists of 16 residues. This chain's CDR3 is CASSLGPGTSTYEQYF. The CDR3 bases are TGCGCCAGCAGCTTGGGCCCCGGGACTAGTACCTACGAGCAGTACTTC. Supplemented by reference TRBV5-1 and TRBJ2-7, the full variable domain reads KAGVTQTPRYLIKTRGQQVTLSCSPISGHRSVSWYQQTPGQGLQFLFEYFSETQRNKGNFPGRFSGRQFSNSRSEMNVSTLELGDSALYLCASSLGPGTSTYEQYFGPGTRLTVT.

The chain employs TRBV5-1 and TRBJ2-7; D is unclear. V gave up 0 bases and J gave up 0 bases, with 4 bases separating them. Germline assignment: CDR1 SGHRS and CDR2 YFSETQ. The CDR3 has 13 amino acids. The CDR3 loop reads CASSLVASYEQYF. Here the CDR3 DNA reads TGCGCCAGCAGCTTGGTGGCCTCCTACGAGCAGTACTTC.

This clonotype was detected ten times or more. This CDR3 is CASSFSLRVSTNEKLFF. CDR3 sequence (DNA): TGTGCCAGCAGCTTTTCGTTAAGGGTTTCAACTAATGAAAAACTGTTTTTT. V gene TRBV7-2 combines with J gene TRBJ1-4, with unresolved D. V gave up 3 bases and J gave up 0 bases, with 14 bases separating them. The CDR3 length is 17 residues. The germline V gene encodes CDR1 SGHTA and CDR2 FQGNSA.